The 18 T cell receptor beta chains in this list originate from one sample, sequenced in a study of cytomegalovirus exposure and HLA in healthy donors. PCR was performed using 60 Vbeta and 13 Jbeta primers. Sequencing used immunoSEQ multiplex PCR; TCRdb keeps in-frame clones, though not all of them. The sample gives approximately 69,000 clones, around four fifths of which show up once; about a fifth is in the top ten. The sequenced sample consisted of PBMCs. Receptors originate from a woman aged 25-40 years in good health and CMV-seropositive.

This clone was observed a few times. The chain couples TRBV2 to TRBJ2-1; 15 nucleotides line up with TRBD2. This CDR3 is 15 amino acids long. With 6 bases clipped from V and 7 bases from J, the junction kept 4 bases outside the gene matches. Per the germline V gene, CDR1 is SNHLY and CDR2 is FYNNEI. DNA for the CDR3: TGTGCCAGCAGGGAGGGACTAGCGGGAGGTAATGAGCAGTTCTTC. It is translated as CASREGLAGGNEQFF.

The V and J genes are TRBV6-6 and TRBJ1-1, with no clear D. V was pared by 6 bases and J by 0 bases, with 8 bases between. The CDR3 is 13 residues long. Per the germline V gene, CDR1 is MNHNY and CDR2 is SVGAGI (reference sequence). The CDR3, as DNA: TGTGCCAGCAGAGTTACAATGAACACTGAAGCTTTCTTT. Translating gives CASRVTMNTEAFF.

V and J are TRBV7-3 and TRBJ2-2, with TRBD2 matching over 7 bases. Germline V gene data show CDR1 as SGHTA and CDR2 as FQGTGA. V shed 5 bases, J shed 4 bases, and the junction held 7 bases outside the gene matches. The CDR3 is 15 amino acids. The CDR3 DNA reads TGTGCCAGCAGCCCCGGGACTACATTCACCGGGGAGCTGTTTTTT. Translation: CASSPGTTFTGELFF.

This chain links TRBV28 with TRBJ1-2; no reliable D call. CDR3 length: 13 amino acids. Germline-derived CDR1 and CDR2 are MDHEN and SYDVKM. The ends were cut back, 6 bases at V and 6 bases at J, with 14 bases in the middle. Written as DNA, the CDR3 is TGTGCCAGCAGGACCCCTCCCGGGAATGGCTACACCTTC. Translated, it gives CASRTPPGNGYTF.

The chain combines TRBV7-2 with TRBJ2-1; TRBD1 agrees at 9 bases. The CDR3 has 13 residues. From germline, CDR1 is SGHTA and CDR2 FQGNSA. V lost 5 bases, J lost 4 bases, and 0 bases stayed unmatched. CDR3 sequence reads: CASSGTGYNEQFF. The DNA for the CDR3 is TGTGCCAGCAGCGGGACAGGGTACAATGAGCAGTTCTTC.

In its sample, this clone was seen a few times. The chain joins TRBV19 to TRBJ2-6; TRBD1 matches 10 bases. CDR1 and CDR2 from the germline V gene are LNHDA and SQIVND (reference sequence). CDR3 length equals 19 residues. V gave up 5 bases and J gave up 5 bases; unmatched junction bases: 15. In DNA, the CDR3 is TGTGCCAGTAGTGAGACAGGGGGCGGATTCCAATCTCGGGCCAACGTCCTGACTTTC. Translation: CASSETGGGFQSRANVLTF.

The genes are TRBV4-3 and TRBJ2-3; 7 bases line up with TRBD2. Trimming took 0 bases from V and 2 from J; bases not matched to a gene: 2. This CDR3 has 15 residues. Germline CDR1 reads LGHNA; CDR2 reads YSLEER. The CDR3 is CASSQDSGPTDTQYF. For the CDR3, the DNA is TGCGCCAGCAGCCAAGATAGCGGGCCCACAGATACGCAGTATTTT.

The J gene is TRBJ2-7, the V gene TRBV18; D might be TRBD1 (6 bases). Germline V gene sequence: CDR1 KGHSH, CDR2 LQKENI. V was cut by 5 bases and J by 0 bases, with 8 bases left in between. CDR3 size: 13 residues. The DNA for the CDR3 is TGTGCCAGCTCAAGGACAGCCTCCTACGAGCAGTACTTC. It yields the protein CASSRTASYEQYF.

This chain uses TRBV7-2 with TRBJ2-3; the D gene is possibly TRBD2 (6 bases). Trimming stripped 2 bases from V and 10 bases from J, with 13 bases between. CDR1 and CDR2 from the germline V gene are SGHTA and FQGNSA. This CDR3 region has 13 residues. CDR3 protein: CASSLWEEGSQYF. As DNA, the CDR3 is TGTGCCAGCAGCTTATGGGAGGAAGGGTCGCAGTATTTT.

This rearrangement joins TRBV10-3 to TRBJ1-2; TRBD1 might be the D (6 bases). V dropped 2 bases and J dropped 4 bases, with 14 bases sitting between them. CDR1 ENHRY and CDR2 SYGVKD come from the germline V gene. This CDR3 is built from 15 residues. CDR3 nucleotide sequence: TGTGCCATCAGTGAGGGGCGGGGGCTTATCTATGGCTACACCTTC. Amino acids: CAISEGRGLIYGYTF.

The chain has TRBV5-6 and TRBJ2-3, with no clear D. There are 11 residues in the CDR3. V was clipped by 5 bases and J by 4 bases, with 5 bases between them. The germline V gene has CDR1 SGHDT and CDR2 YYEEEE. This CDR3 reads CASSLSDTQYF. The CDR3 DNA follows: TGTGCCAGCAGTCTCTCAGATACGCAGTATTTT.

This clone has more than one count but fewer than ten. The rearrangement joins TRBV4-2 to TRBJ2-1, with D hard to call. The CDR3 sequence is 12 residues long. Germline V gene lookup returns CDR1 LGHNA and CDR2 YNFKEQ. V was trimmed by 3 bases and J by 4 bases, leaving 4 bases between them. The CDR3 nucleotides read TGTGCCAGCAGCCAGGCATACAATGAGCAGTTCTTC. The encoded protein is CASSQAYNEQFF.

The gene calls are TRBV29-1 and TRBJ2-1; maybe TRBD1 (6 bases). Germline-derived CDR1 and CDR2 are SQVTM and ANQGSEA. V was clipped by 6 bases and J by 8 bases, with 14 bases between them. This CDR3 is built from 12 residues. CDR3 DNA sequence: TGCAGCGTGAGGGTAGGGGGAGATGAGCAGTTCTTC. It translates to CSVRVGGDEQFF.

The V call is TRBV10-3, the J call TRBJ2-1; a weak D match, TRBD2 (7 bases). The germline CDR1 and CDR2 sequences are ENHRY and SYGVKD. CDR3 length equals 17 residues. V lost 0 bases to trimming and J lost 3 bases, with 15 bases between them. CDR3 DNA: TGTGCCATCAGTGAGTCTGGGGGAGGGGGACGCTACAATGAGCAGTTCTTC. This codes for CAISESGGGGRYNEQFF.

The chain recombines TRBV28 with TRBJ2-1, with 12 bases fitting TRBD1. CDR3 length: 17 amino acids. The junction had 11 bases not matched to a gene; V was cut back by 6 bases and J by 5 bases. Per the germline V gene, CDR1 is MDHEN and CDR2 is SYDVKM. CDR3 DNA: TGTGCCAGCAGCCTCTCGGGACAGGGGGCGAGGGACAATGAGCAGTTCTTC. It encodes CASSLSGQGARDNEQFF.

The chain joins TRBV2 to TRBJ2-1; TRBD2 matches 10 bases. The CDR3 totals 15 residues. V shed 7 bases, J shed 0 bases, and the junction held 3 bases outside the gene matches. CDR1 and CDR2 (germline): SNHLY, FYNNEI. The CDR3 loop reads CASIPSGSSYNEQFF. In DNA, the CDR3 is TGTGCCAGCATTCCTAGCGGGAGCTCCTACAATGAGCAGTTCTTC.

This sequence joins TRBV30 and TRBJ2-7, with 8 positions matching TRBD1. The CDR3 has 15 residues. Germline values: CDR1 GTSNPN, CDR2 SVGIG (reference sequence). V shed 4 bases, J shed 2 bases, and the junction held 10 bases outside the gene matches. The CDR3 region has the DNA TGTGCCTGGACTTACCGGACAGGGCTTACCTACGAGCAGTACTTC. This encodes CAWTYRTGLTYEQYF.

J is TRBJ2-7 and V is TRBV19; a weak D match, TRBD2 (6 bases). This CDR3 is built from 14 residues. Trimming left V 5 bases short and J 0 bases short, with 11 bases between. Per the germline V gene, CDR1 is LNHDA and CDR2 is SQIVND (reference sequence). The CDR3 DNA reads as TGTGCCAGTAGTTGGGAGGCAAACTCCTACGAGCAGTACTTC. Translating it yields CASSWEANSYEQYF.